The clone carrying this T cell receptor beta chain was observed a handful of times. Antigen specificity is unknown. Individually, cDNA molecules had unique molecular identifiers attached to them. Using its own MiXCR run on the 5' RACE reads, TCRdb lists one record per CDR3 protein. The sample yields 75,000 to 100,000 distinct CDR3 sequences, about 15% seen once. Germline V lookup: CDR1 DFQATT, CDR2 SNEGSKA (reference sequence). This CDR3 comprises 11 residues. V lost 3 bases and J lost 8, with 10 bases in between. The entry originates in a study of early T cells in non-severe SARS-CoV-2 infection. Study context: The chains were unpaired, and the sequenced material was bulk RNA from unsorted whole blood. Findings of the study overall: VDJdb matches were skewed toward anti-spike CD8 T cell responses.

Sequencing was performed on whole blood. The chain employs TRBV20-1 and TRBJ1-2; D is undetermined. The clonotype was recovered from an adult who was a healthcare worker with PCR-confirmed SARS-CoV-2 infection or an uninfected control (not recorded which). The CDR3 is CSAREARGYTF. The CDR3 DNA is TGCAGTGCTAGGGAAGCCCGGGGCTACACCTTC.